This T cell receptor beta chain comes out of a study of blood T cell repertoires in COVID-19. Study summary: There were acute and convalescent COVID-19 samples, and they came from the United States, Italy and Spain. T cells, B-cell-depleted T cells, or PBMCs provided the cDNA or gDNA that served as material.

Original methodology: Amplification from reference gene primers served as the basis for estimated nucleated cell counts. Generated by immunoSEQ multiplex PCR, the TCRdb table keeps only in-frame clones and is missing some. Clone size and the V and J calls come from that table; the DNA yielded D and trimming. The table includes about 100,000 clones, roughly 91% detected once. The germline V gene has CDR1 SQVTM and CDR2 ANQGSEA. V lost 8 bases and J 5 bases, leaving 18 bases between the germline ends. The CDR3 length is 13 residues. The source material was peripheral blood. This sequence originates from a human donor in a cohort sampled during active COVID-19. This chain links TRBV29-1 with TRBJ1-1; weak D call: TRBD1 (5 bases). The CDR3 sequence: CSSKWGGSTEAFF. The CDR3 DNA reads TGCAGCTCCAAATGGGGGGGTTCGACTGAAGCTTTCTTT.